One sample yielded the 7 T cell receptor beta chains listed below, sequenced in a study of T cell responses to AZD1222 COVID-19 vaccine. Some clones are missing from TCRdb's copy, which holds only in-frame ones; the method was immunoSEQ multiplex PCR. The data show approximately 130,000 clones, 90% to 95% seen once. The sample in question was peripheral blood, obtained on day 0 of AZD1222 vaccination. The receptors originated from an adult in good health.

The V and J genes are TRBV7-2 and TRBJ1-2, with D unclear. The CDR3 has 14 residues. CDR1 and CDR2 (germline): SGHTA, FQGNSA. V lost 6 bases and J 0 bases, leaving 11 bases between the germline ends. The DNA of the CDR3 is TGTGCCAGCAGACGACCCCCCGCTAACTATGGCTACACCTTC. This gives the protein CASRRPPANYGYTF.

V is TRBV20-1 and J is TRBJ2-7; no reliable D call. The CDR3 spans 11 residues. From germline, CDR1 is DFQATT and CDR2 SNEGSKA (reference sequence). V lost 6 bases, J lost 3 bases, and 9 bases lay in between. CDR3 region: CSAWDNYEQYF. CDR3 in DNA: TGCAGTGCCTGGGATAACTACGAGCAGTACTTC.

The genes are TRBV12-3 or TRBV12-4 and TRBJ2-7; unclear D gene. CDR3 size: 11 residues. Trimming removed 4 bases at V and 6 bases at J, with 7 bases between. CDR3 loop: CASSSSREQYF. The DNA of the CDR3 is TGTGCCAGCAGTTCCTCGCGCGAGCAGTACTTC.

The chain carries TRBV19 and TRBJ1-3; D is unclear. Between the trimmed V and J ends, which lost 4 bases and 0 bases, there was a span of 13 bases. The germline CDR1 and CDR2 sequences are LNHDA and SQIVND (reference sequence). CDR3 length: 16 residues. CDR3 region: CASSTLPGSSGNTIYF. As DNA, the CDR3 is TGTGCCAGTAGTACCCTGCCGGGGAGCTCTGGAAACACCATATATTTT.

The CDR3 nucleotides read TGTGCCAGTTCTCGGTTGATCCTAAACACTGAAGCTTTCTTT. Its translation is CASSRLILNTEAFF. This chain connects TRBV19 to TRBJ1-1; D gene uncertain. V lost 8 bases and J lost 2, with 15 bases in between. The CDR3 runs to 14 residues. The germline V gene encodes CDR1 LNHDA and CDR2 SQIVND (reference sequence).

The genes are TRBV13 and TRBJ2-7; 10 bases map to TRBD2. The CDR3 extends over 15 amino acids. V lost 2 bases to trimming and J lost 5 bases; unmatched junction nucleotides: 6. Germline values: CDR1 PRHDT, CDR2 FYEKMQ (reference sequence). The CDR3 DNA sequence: TGTGCCAGCAGCTTAATCCTAGCGGGAGTCAACGAGCAGTACTTC. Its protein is CASSLILAGVNEQYF.

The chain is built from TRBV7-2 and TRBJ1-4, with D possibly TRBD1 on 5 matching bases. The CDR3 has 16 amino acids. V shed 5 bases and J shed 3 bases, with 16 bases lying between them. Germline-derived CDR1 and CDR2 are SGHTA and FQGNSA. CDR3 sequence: CASSPTRGGANEKLFF. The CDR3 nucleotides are TGTGCCAGCAGCCCCACGAGGGGAGGGGCTAATGAAAAACTGTTTTTT.